What follows describes a single T cell receptor (beta chain). The data were produced by immunoSEQ multiplex PCR, yet TCRdb's version contains in-frame clones alone and is incomplete. Reported are about 190,000 clones; the ten largest clones contain approximately 2.2%. The sample is drawn from a study of control samples from healthy donors and cancer patients. The sequenced material came from blood. The sequence was collected from a woman in her 30s in good health.

CDR3 bases: TGTGCCAGCTCAAAACAAGAAACTAATGAAAAACTGTTTTTT. It yields the protein CASSKQETNEKLFF. The V and J genes are TRBV18 and TRBJ1-4; no clear D. Germline loops: CDR1 KGHSH, CDR2 LQKENI. Trimming stripped 5 bases from V and 1 base from J, with 8 bases between. CDR3 length: 14 amino acids.